Listed here is a single T cell receptor beta chain. The data originate from a study of blood T cell repertoires in COVID-19. In the original workflow: Amplification of reference gene primers was used by the study to estimate nucleated cell counts. Clones were read by immunoSEQ multiplex PCR, and TCRdb kept only the in-frame ones, dropping some. The V and J calls and clone size were taken over from that table, and D and trimming were inferred from the DNA. Of 250,000 or so clones listed, approximately 90% were seen once; the top ten hold under 14%. Participants were aged 18 to 89 years, lived in over 20 US areas, and enrolled virtually. The recovered donors of Cohort 3 showed two negative PCRs, clearance, or symptom resolution. Sample: PBMCs or T cells enriched from blood (not recorded which). The clonotype was recovered from a man aged 25-40 years who had recovered from COVID-19.

The CDR3 loop is CASSYGQGASGVSNEQFF. CDR3 nucleotide sequence: TGCGCCAGCAGCTACGGACAGGGGGCTAGCGGGGTATCGAATGAGCAGTTCTTC. The chain combines TRBV5-1 with TRBJ2-1; 11 nucleotides agree with TRBD1. The CDR3 contains 18 residues. J was trimmed by 7 bases and V by 3 bases; bases with no gene match: 15. Germline CDR1 reads SGHRS; CDR2 reads YFSETQ.